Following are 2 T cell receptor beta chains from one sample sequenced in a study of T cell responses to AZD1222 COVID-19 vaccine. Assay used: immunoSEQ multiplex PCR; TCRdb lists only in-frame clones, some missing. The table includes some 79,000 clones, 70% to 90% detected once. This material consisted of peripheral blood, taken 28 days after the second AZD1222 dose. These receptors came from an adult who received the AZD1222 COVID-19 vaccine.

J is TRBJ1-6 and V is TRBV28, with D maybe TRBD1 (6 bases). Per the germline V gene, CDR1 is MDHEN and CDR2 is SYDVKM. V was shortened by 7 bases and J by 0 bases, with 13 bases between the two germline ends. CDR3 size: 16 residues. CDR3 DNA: TGTGCCAGCATCAAACAGGGTATCTCCTATAATTCACCCCTCCACTTT. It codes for CASIKQGISYNSPLHF.

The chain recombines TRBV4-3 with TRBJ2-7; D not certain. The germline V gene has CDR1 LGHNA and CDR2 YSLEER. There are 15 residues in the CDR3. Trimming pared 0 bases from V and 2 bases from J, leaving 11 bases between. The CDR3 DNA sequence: TGCGCCAGCAGCCAAGATCTTTGGAACACCTACGAGCAGTACTTC. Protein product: CASSQDLWNTYEQYF.